These 29 T cell receptor beta chains were all obtained from the same sample, sequenced in a study of CD8 T cells in ankylosing spondylitis. TCRdb called the 5' RACE reads again in MiXCR, with one record for every CDR3 protein. The sample includes some 46,000 distinct CDR3 sequences, 9.5% to 12% of them seen just once. Sequences were obtained from blood, either unsorted or a sorted T cell fraction (not recorded which). These receptors all come from a male donor with ankylosing spondylitis or in good health (not recorded which).

This clonotype was detected a few times. The rearrangement links TRBV5-1 to TRBJ1-5; maybe TRBD1 (5 bases). The germline gives CDR1 SGHRS, CDR2 YFSETQ. V shed 4 bases and J shed 5 bases, with 10 bases lying between them. This CDR3 spans 13 amino acids. This CDR3 is CASSGQPDQPQHF. The CDR3 DNA follows: TGCGCCAGCAGCGGACAACCTGATCAGCCCCAGCATTTT.

As for this clonotype: A much larger clone lies one base from this, so it may be a read error. The rearrangement links TRBV5-1 to TRBJ2-3; a possible D gene is TRBD1 (7 bases). The CDR3 length is 18 residues. Germline CDR1 SGHRS, CDR2 YFSETQ. The CDR3 region is CVSSGRPRGRGGTDTQYF. As DNA, the CDR3 is TGCGTCAGCAGCGGGCGACCAAGGGGGCGCGGCGGCACAGATACGCAGTATTTT.

This clonotype was recorded many times. The chain links TRBV5-1 to TRBJ2-5, with D unclear. V was trimmed by 4 bases and J by 1 base, leaving 11 bases between them. From germline, CDR1 is SGHRS and CDR2 YFSETQ. The CDR3 is 14 amino acids. For the CDR3, the DNA is TGCGCCAGCAGCACTGACCGGGCCCAAGAGACCCAGTACTTC. Translating gives CASSTDRAQETQYF.

The V and J genes are TRBV7-2 and TRBJ2-5; TRBD2 aligns across 13 bases. This CDR3 region has 17 residues. CDR1 and CDR2 from the germline V gene are SGHTA and FQGNSA. Losses at the gene ends were 2 bases for V and 5 bases for J; bases not matched to a gene: 8. In DNA form, the CDR3 reads TGTGCCAGCAGCTTACAACTAGCGGGGGGGACCGGGGAGACCCAGTACTTC. The encoded protein is CASSLQLAGGTGETQYF.

This clonotype was recorded at least ten times. The V call is TRBV29-1, the J call TRBJ2-3, with D hard to call. This CDR3 region has 12 residues. Per germline, CDR1 SQVTM and CDR2 ANQGSEA. The ends were cut back, 6 bases at V and 2 bases at J, with 9 bases in the middle. The CDR3 DNA sequence: TGCAGCGTCGAACGAGCCACAGATACGCAGTATTTT. Translating gives CSVERATDTQYF.

This clonotype was recorded many times. The rearrangement uses TRBV10-2 and TRBJ2-1; 8 bases fit TRBD1. CDR3 length: 17 amino acids. Germline values: CDR1 WSHSY, CDR2 SAAADI. V shed 2 bases and J 4 bases; nucleotides not matched to a gene: 10. Written as DNA, the CDR3 is TGCGCCAGCAGTGAGCCGGCGCGGACAGGGCTATACAATGAGCAGTTCTTC. Its protein is CASSEPARTGLYNEQFF.

This clonotype has a handful of counts. This rearrangement joins TRBV25-1 to TRBJ2-7, with a tentative D call TRBD1 (6 bases). The germline gives CDR1 MGHDK, CDR2 SYGVNS. Trimming removed 4 bases at V and 0 bases at J, with 7 bases between. CDR3 length equals 13 residues. The DNA for the CDR3 is TGTGCCAGCAGTGCGGACAGCTCCTACGAGCAGTACTTC. This codes for CASSADSSYEQYF.

This chain links TRBV7-6 with TRBJ2-6; a weak D match, TRBD1 (6 bases). The CDR3 has 16 residues. V lost 8 bases to trimming and J lost 7 bases, with 21 bases between them. Looked up from germline, CDR1 is SGHVS and CDR2 is FNYEAQ. Written as DNA, the CDR3 is TGTGCCAGCTCTCGGACAGATTATCTGGGAGCCAACGTCCTGACTTTC. Residues: CASSRTDYLGANVLTF.

This clonotype has ten or more counts. This chain joins TRBV29-1 and TRBJ2-2; no clear D. Germline V CDR1 and CDR2: SQVTM, ANQGSEA. V lost 2 bases and J lost 6, with 7 bases in between. This CDR3 is built from 12 residues. CDR3 protein: CSVETVPGELFF. Written as DNA, the CDR3 is TGCAGCGTTGAAACGGTGCCCGGGGAGCTGTTTTTT.

In this sample, this clonotype turned up a few times. V and J are TRBV30 and TRBJ1-5; D is uncertain. The germline gives CDR1 GTSNPN, CDR2 SVGIG (reference sequence). V was cut by 3 bases and J by 5 bases, with 11 bases left in between. The CDR3 is made up of 13 amino acids. This CDR3 reads CAWRTEVDQPQHF. The CDR3 DNA reads TGTGCCTGGAGGACTGAAGTGGATCAGCCCCAGCATTTT.

This clonotype showed up many times. This sequence joins TRBV4-1 and TRBJ2-1; the D gene is possibly TRBD1 (5 bases). Germline V gene data show CDR1 as MGHRA and CDR2 as YSYEKL. Trimming left V 0 bases short and J 2 bases short, with 14 bases between. The CDR3 is 17 amino acids. DNA of the CDR3: TGCGCCAGCAGCCAAGATCCACAGGAAGGGACCTACAATGAGCAGTTCTTC. The encoded protein is CASSQDPQEGTYNEQFF.

This clonotype has more than one count but fewer than ten. The chain combines TRBV10-3 with TRBJ1-1; D is unresolved. Germline V CDR1 and CDR2: ENHRY, SYGVKD. The CDR3 loop spans 15 amino acids. Trimming stripped 5 bases from V and 3 bases from J, with 16 bases between. In DNA form, the CDR3 reads TGTGCCATCAGTCAGGTGAGAGGGCCGGACACTGAAGCTTTCTTT. This codes for CAISQVRGPDTEAFF.

This clonotype was seen at least ten times. The chain is built from TRBV4-2 and TRBJ2-3; 10 nucleotides line up with TRBD2. The trim removed 0 bases at V and 0 bases at J, leaving 9 bases unmatched. Germline CDR1 reads LGHNA; CDR2 reads YNFKEQ. The CDR3 is made up of 19 amino acids. The CDR3 sequence is CASSQDRQRGGPSTDTQYF. The DNA of the CDR3 is TGTGCCAGCAGCCAAGATCGCCAGCGGGGGGGACCTAGCACAGATACGCAGTATTTT.

Ten or more counts support this clonotype. In DNA form, the CDR3 reads TGTGCCAGCAGTTCGGACAGCACCTTGTCCTACGAGCAGTACTTC. Amino acids: CASSSDSTLSYEQYF. The rearrangement links TRBV25-1 to TRBJ2-7, with a possible D match to TRBD1 (6 bases). Germline CDR1 is MGHDK and CDR2 is SYGVNS. This CDR3 contains 15 residues. The V and J ends lost 5 bases and 1 base respectively, with 15 bases between them.

This clonotype showed up many times. V gene TRBV12-3 or TRBV12-4 combines with J gene TRBJ1-2, with unresolved D. Deletions cut 3 bases from V and 8 bases from J, with 13 bases between. The CDR3 covers 13 residues. The CDR3 region is CASSFRNSRGYTF. CDR3 coding DNA: TGTGCCAGCAGTTTTCGTAACAGCAGGGGCTACACCTTC.

This clonotype was found a few times. V and J are TRBV2 and TRBJ1-2; D ambiguous. Per germline, CDR1 SNHLY and CDR2 FYNNEI. V lost 2 bases to trimming and J lost 2 bases, with 6 bases between them. This CDR3 spans 13 amino acids. CDR3 DNA: TGTGCCAGCAGTGAATTAGAAAACTATGGCTACACCTTC. Translating gives CASSELENYGYTF.

This clonotype was detected ten times or more. The V gene is TRBV6-1, the J gene TRBJ1-6, with a weak D call TRBD1 (5 bases). The germline V gene encodes CDR1 MNHNS and CDR2 SASEGT. This CDR3 contains 15 residues. Trimming removed 5 bases from V and 8 bases from J, with 16 bases in between. CDR3 coding DNA: TGTGCCAGCAGTATTATCCGATCGGGGGATTCACCCCTCCACTTT. This sequence encodes CASSIIRSGDSPLHF.

This clonotype was observed many times. The chain links TRBV11-3 to TRBJ2-3; TRBD2 matches 8 bases. Unmatched junction bases numbered 15, after V lost 1 base and J lost 0 bases. Germline V CDR1 and CDR2: SGHNT, YENEEA. The CDR3 loop spans 20 amino acids. The CDR3 sequence: CASSLVPLRLAFTSTDTQYF. The CDR3 nucleotides are TGTGCCAGCAGCTTAGTCCCCCTGCGACTAGCGTTCACTAGCACAGATACGCAGTATTTT.

This clonotype showed up many times. The chain has TRBV12-3 or TRBV12-4 and TRBJ2-5, with a weak D call TRBD1 (6 bases). Trimming took off 3 bases at V and 5 bases at J, with 16 bases between the two ends. The CDR3 sequence is 15 residues long. CDR3 protein: CASSFQGQGWETQYF. CDR3 in DNA: TGTGCCAGCAGTTTCCAGGGCCAGGGGTGGGAGACCCAGTACTTC.

In its sample, this clonotype was seen a few times. The chain links TRBV7-6 to TRBJ2-7; TRBD1 matches at 9 bases. Germline CDR1 SGHVS, CDR2 FNYEAQ. Trimming removed 4 bases from V and 5 bases from J; junction bases left unmatched: 6. The CDR3 has 14 amino acids. This CDR3 is CASSSGTGTHEQYF. Here the CDR3 DNA reads TGTGCCAGCAGCTCCGGGACAGGGACCCACGAGCAGTACTTC.

This clonotype was detected only a few times. A read error may be the cause here, since a much bigger clone is one base away. The rearrangement uses TRBV5-1 and TRBJ1-1, with a possible D match to TRBD1 (6 bases). The CDR3 has 14 amino acids. Germline V CDR1 and CDR2: SGHRS, YFSETQ. Trimming removed 5 bases at V and 1 base at J, with 12 bases between. The CDR3 is CASRSGQQNTEAFF. In DNA form, the CDR3 reads TGCGCCAGCAGATCGGGACAACAGAACACTGAAGCTTTCTTT.

This clonotype was detected many times. This chain connects TRBV5-1 to TRBJ2-2; possibly TRBD1 for D (5 bases). V lost 0 bases to trimming and J lost 6 bases, with 12 bases between them. The CDR3 sequence is 15 residues long. CDR1 is SGHRS and CDR2 is YFSETQ in the germline V gene. The CDR3 sequence is CASSLATGRPGELFF. CDR3 nucleotides: TGCGCCAGCAGCTTGGCCACAGGCCGCCCCGGGGAGCTGTTTTTT.

This clonotype was seen a single time. The chain couples TRBV6-1 to TRBJ2-7, with D maybe TRBD1 (5 bases). The CDR3 contains 14 residues. V was clipped by 2 bases and J by 9 bases, with 17 bases between them. CDR1 and CDR2 (germline): MNHNS, SASEGT. The CDR3 loop reads CASSENRFSQAQYF. In DNA form, the CDR3 reads TGTGCCAGCAGTGAAAACAGGTTCAGCCAGGCGCAGTACTTC.

There are many counts of this clonotype. The chain has TRBV6-1 and TRBJ2-2; maybe TRBD1 (6 bases). There are 14 residues in the CDR3. Germline V gives CDR1 MNHNS, CDR2 SASEGT. Trimming took 6 bases from V and 7 from J, leaving 15 bases between them. The CDR3 is CASSLDRIGGELFF. The CDR3, as DNA: TGTGCCAGCAGCCTCGACAGGATTGGCGGGGAGCTGTTTTTT.

This clonotype showed up many times. The V and J genes are TRBV10-3 and TRBJ2-7; no clear D. Germline CDR1 is ENHRY and CDR2 is SYGVKD. The CDR3 extends over 12 amino acids. The ends were cut back, 3 bases at V and 2 bases at J, with 5 bases in the middle. The CDR3 nucleotides read TGTGCCATCAGTGATATGGCCTACGAGCAGTACTTC. It encodes CAISDMAYEQYF.

Only one count was recorded for this clonotype. The J gene is TRBJ2-1, the V gene TRBV7-9, with TRBD1 matching over 8 bases. Germline V gives CDR1 SEHNR, CDR2 FQNEAQ (reference sequence). CDR3 size: 15 residues. V trimming: 1 base; J trimming: 2 bases; junction bases outside the gene matches: 1. CDR3 in amino acids: CASSLVQGAYNEQFF. CDR3 nucleotide sequence: TGTGCCAGCAGCTTAGTACAGGGGGCCTACAATGAGCAGTTCTTC. The full variable domain, rest sourced from reference TRBV7-9 and TRBJ2-1, is DTGVSQNPRHKITKRGQNVTFRCDPISEHNRLYWYRQTLGQGPEFLTYFQNEAQLEKSRLLSDRFSAERPKGSFSTLEIQRTEQGDSAMYLCASSLVQGAYNEQFFGPGTRLTVL.

This clonotype was seen only a few times. The CDR3 DNA reads as TGCGCCAGCTCCGACAGGGAGTTATACAATGAGCAGTTCTTC. Residues: CASSDRELYNEQFF. This chain links TRBV5-1 with TRBJ2-1; 7 bases align to TRBD1. V lost 7 bases, J lost 4 bases, and 8 bases stayed unmatched. This CDR3 region has 14 residues. The germline CDR1 and CDR2 sequences are SGHRS and YFSETQ.

J is TRBJ2-7 and V is TRBV5-1; 10 nucleotides agree with TRBD2. CDR3 length: 14 amino acids. CDR1 SGHRS and CDR2 YFSETQ come from the germline V gene. V was pared by 3 bases and J by 4 bases, with 4 bases of the junction left unmatched. In DNA form, the CDR3 reads TGCGCCAGCAGCTCGGGTAGCGGGGGGTACGAGCAGTACTTC. It encodes CASSSGSGGYEQYF.

The chain carries TRBV4-2 and TRBJ1-1, with D perhaps TRBD1 (5 bases). Germline V gene sequence: CDR1 LGHNA, CDR2 YNFKEQ. The CDR3 extends over 13 amino acids. The V gene lost 4 bases and the J gene lost 7 bases, with 13 bases spanning the gap. CDR3 sequence: CASSLGLICEAFF. The DNA for the CDR3 is TGTGCCAGCAGCCTGGGGCTCATCTGTGAAGCTTTCTTT.